This record covers a single T cell receptor beta chain. Its antigen is unidentified. These data belong to a study of shared clonotypes between healthy human individuals. General study findings and limits: Clonotype sharing across a few donors was observed for around 4.8% of naive CD4 clonotypes.

Each replicate PCR on the sorted subsets used 200 to 250 ng DNA (around 31,000 T cell genomes). The assay was immunoSEQ multiplex PCR, and TCRdb's table has in-frame clones only and misses some. The sample comprises 2 million to 2.5 million clones, over 85% of which are singletons, and 0.39% rests with the top ten. V was pared by 0 bases and J by 1 base, with 12 bases between. The germline gives CDR1 MNHEY, CDR2 SVGAGI. The CDR3 totals 16 residues. This TCR was sampled from a young man in good health. Some clones in this sample may be carry-over from other donors' samples. The chain is built from TRBV6-5 and TRBJ2-5; D might be TRBD1 (5 bases). The sequencing input was naive CD4+ T cells from PBMCs. The subset denotes: CD45RA+ positively selected. The DNA for the CDR3 is TGTGCCAGCAGTTACTCGGGGCAGGGCACCCAAGAGACCCAGTACTTC. Amino acids: CASSYSGQGTQETQYF.